These T cell receptor beta chains were read from a single sample in a study of human T cells and chemical hapten exposure. Using its own MiXCR run on the RACE reads, TCRdb lists one record per CDR3 protein. Altogether tens of thousands of distinct CDR3 sequences are present, approximately 12% being singletons, with the ten largest covering approximately 6.2%. The starting material was whole blood, obtained in connection with sensitization to the hapten diphenylcyclopropenone (DPC). The receptor set was obtained from a woman in her forties or fifties with alopecia areata. Some clones in this sample may be carry-over from other donors' samples. The CDR3 runs from the conserved cysteine through the conserved F or W. D genes are given only for firm matches. Clone size is shown for a subset of rows, as once, few, many or a class of expanded clone.

V: TRBV7-8
D: NA
J: TRBJ1-4
size: NA
DNA: TGTGCCAGCAGCCCCCCTTATCCCCTGTTGGAGAATGAAAAACTGTTTTTT
CDR3: CASSPPYPLLENEKLFF

V: TRBV10-3
D: NA
J: TRBJ1-5
size: NA
DNA: TGTGCCATCAGTGAGGGCAGCAATCAGCCCCAGCATTTT
CDR3: CAISEGSNQPQHF

V: TRBV2
D: NA
J: TRBJ2-1
size: NA
DNA: TGTGCCAGCAGTGCTGGGCTGAGCTCCTACAATGAGCAGTTCTTC
CDR3: CASSAGLSSYNEQFF

V: TRBV15
D: NA
J: TRBJ2-5
size: many
DNA: TGTGCCACCAGCACGAATCCCCGGGAGACCCAGTACTTC
CDR3: CATSTNPRETQYF

V: TRBV19
D: NA
J: TRBJ1-4
size: many
DNA: TGTGCCAGTAGCCGGATTGGACAGCGCCCATCTAATGAAAAACTGTTTTTT
CDR3: CASSRIGQRPSNEKLFF

V: TRBV20-1
D: NA
J: TRBJ1-6
size: NA
DNA: TGCAGTGCTAGACCCCCGGAGGATCCTAATTCACCCCTCCACTTT
CDR3: CSARPPEDPNSPLHF

V: TRBV20-1
D: NA
J: TRBJ2-1
size: NA
DNA: TGCAGTGCTCTAACCCGACGGTGGAATGAGCAGTTCTTC
CDR3: CSALTRRWNEQFF

V: TRBV30
D: NA
J: TRBJ1-6
size: few
DNA: TGTGCCTGGTCCCAAGGGGGAATAGTTTTTACGCCTTCACCCCTCCACTTT
CDR3: CAWSQGGIVFTPSPLHF

V: TRBV11-1
D: NA
J: TRBJ1-1
size: few
DNA: TGTGCCAGCAGCACCCGGGGGCTTGAAGCTTTCTTT
CDR3: CASSTRGLEAFF

V: TRBV12-3/TRBV12-4
D: TRBD2
J: TRBJ2-6
size: NA
DNA: TGTGCCAGCAGTCCGCCATTGGCGGGAGCCATCTCTGGGGCCAACGTCCTGACTTTC
CDR3: CASSPPLAGAISGANVLTF

V: TRBV12-3/TRBV12-4
D: TRBD1
J: TRBJ1-5
size: NA
DNA: TGTGCCAGCAGTTACGGGACAGGGGATATGCAGCCCCAGCATTTT
CDR3: CASSYGTGDMQPQHF

V: TRBV12-3/TRBV12-4
D: NA
J: TRBJ1-3
size: NA
DNA: TGTGCCAGCAGTCCCCCACCGGCCTTCTCTGGAAACACCATATATTTT
CDR3: CASSPPPAFSGNTIYF

V: TRBV7-9
D: NA
J: TRBJ2-5
size: many
DNA: TGTGCCAGCAGTCCGTCATCGAAAGAGACCCAGTACTTC
CDR3: CASSPSSKETQYF

V: TRBV7-6
D: NA
J: TRBJ1-5
size: NA
DNA: TGTGCCAGCTCGCGCGGGACCAGAGATGGCAATCAGCCCCAGCATTTT
CDR3: CASSRGTRDGNQPQHF

V: TRBV18
D: NA
J: TRBJ2-7
size: NA
DNA: TGTGCCAGCTCACCGAACAGTTACGAGCAGTACTTC
CDR3: CASSPNSYEQYF

V: TRBV19
D: NA
J: TRBJ1-5
size: few
DNA: TGTGCCAGTAGTCCCAATAATGACCTTCAGCCCCAGCATTTT
CDR3: CASSPNNDLQPQHF

V: TRBV11-2
D: NA
J: TRBJ2-7
size: NA
DNA: TGTGCCAGCAGCTTAGCAGGGGTCCCCTACGAGCAGTACTTC
CDR3: CASSLAGVPYEQYF

V: TRBV5-5
D: NA
J: TRBJ2-1
size: few
DNA: TGTGCCAGCAGCCGCGATAGCGGATCCAATGAGCAGTTCTTC
CDR3: CASSRDSGSNEQFF

V: TRBV27
D: TRBD2
J: TRBJ2-1
size: NA
DNA: TGTGCCAGCACCCTCTTACTAGCGGGAGGGTTAAATGAGCAGTTCTTC
CDR3: CASTLLLAGGLNEQFF

V: TRBV18
D: NA
J: TRBJ2-2
size: many
DNA: TGTGCCAGCTTAGCCCTAGGGGCTCGCACCGGGGAGCTGTTTTTT
CDR3: CASLALGARTGELFF

V: TRBV20-1
D: NA
J: TRBJ2-3
size: NA
DNA: TGCAGTGCTAGAGATTTCCCCTCCACAGATACGCAGTATTTT
CDR3: CSARDFPSTDTQYF

V: TRBV2
D: TRBD1
J: TRBJ2-3
size: few
DNA: TGTGCCAGCAGTGATTTGGTGACTGGGGTCCGGGACAGGGAGAGAGCAGATACGCAGTATTTT
CDR3: CASSDLVTGVRDRERADTQYF

V: TRBV5-1
D: NA
J: TRBJ1-1
size: many
DNA: TGCGCCAGCGTAGGAGGCATGAACACTGAAGCTTTCTTT
CDR3: CASVGGMNTEAFF

V: TRBV9
D: NA
J: TRBJ1-4
size: few
DNA: TGTGCCAGCAGCGCCGCGACAGCTTTAGGGGAAAAACTGTTTTTT
CDR3: CASSAATALGEKLFF

V: TRBV2
D: TRBD2
J: TRBJ2-1
size: NA
DNA: TGTGCCAGCAGCGGGACTAGTAACTCCAATGAGCAGTTCTTC
CDR3: CASSGTSNSNEQFF

V: TRBV7-9
D: TRBD1
J: TRBJ1-1
size: many
DNA: TGTGCCAGCAGCTCCTGGACAGGAAAACTTGAAGCTTTCTTT
CDR3: CASSSWTGKLEAFF

V: TRBV29-1
D: NA
J: TRBJ2-2
size: NA
DNA: TGCAGCGTTGAAAATGGGGGGGAGCTGTTTTTT
CDR3: CSVENGGELFF

V: TRBV7-9
D: NA
J: TRBJ2-3
size: NA
DNA: TGTGCCAGCAGCTTACAAGGTTTTGGGGGAGCAGATACGCAGTATTTT
CDR3: CASSLQGFGGADTQYF

V: TRBV18
D: NA
J: TRBJ2-5
size: many
DNA: TGTGCCAGCTCACCAAAGGAGACCCAGTACTTC
CDR3: CASSPKETQYF

V: TRBV5-1
D: TRBD1
J: TRBJ1-1
size: few
DNA: TGCGCCAGCAGGTCGTCGACAGGGTACACTGAAGCTTTCTTT
CDR3: CASRSSTGYTEAFF

V: TRBV27
D: TRBD2
J: TRBJ2-4
size: NA
DNA: TGTGCCAGCAGTGCCGGACTAGCGGGAGGCGCCTTCGCCAAAAACATTCAGTACTTC
CDR3: CASSAGLAGGAFAKNIQYF

V: TRBV20-1
D: NA
J: TRBJ1-1
size: many
DNA: TGCAGTGCTAGAGATGAGGCAGGGAGGTCCTTATTT
CDR3: CSARDEAGRSLF

V: TRBV24-1
D: TRBD1
J: TRBJ1-1
size: NA
DNA: TGTGCCACCAGTGATTTGAAGCCCGACAGGGACACTGAAGCTTTCTTT
CDR3: CATSDLKPDRDTEAFF

V: TRBV10-1
D: NA
J: TRBJ2-2
size: many
DNA: TGCGCCAGCAGTAGAACAGGCTCCGGGGAGCTGTTTTTT
CDR3: CASSRTGSGELFF

V: TRBV6-2/TRBV6-3
D: TRBD2
J: TRBJ2-1
size: few
DNA: TGTGCCAGCACTCATACTAGCGGGGGCTACAATGAGCAGTTCTTC
CDR3: CASTHTSGGYNEQFF

V: TRBV27
D: NA
J: TRBJ1-2
size: many
DNA: TGTGCCAGCAGTTTGCAGGGCTCCTATGGCTACACCTTC
CDR3: CASSLQGSYGYTF

V: TRBV4-2
D: TRBD1
J: TRBJ1-4
size: many
DNA: TGTGCCAGCAGCCAAGAGCCAACAGGGGGTAGTTCAACTAATGAAAAACTGTTTTTT
CDR3: CASSQEPTGGSSTNEKLFF

V: TRBV9
D: NA
J: TRBJ2-2
size: NA
DNA: TGTGCCAGCAGCGTAGGATCGGAGCGGACGAACACCGGGGAGCTGTTTTTT
CDR3: CASSVGSERTNTGELFF

V: TRBV3-1
D: TRBD1
J: TRBJ1-2
size: many
DNA: TGTGCCAGCAGCCCAAAGGGACAGGGGGCCGGTGGCTACACCTTC
CDR3: CASSPKGQGAGGYTF

V: TRBV30
D: TRBD1
J: TRBJ1-1
size: NA
DNA: TGTGCCTGGAGAAATCCTAACAGGGGAATGAACACTGAAGCTTTCTTT
CDR3: CAWRNPNRGMNTEAFF

V: TRBV29-1
D: TRBD1
J: TRBJ1-1
size: NA
DNA: TGCAGCGTGTGTATTGGGACAGTGAACACTGAAGCTTTCTTT
CDR3: CSVCIGTVNTEAFF

V: TRBV27
D: NA
J: TRBJ1-2
size: few
DNA: TGTGCCAGCAGTTTATATCTTGGGGACTATGGCTACACCTTC
CDR3: CASSLYLGDYGYTF

V: TRBV3-1
D: NA
J: TRBJ1-1
size: many
DNA: TGTGCCAGCAGCCAACAGTTAGTGGGGAGGTCTGAAGCTTTCTTT
CDR3: CASSQQLVGRSEAFF

V: TRBV12-3/TRBV12-4
D: TRBD1
J: TRBJ2-7
size: NA
DNA: TGTGCCAGCAGTTTAGGGGCAGGGGGCTCCTACGAGCAGTACTTC
CDR3: CASSLGAGGSYEQYF

V: TRBV12-3/TRBV12-4
D: TRBD1
J: TRBJ2-3
size: few
DNA: TGTGCCAGCAGTGTTACAGGGGACAGGGGTTCGGCAGATACGCAGTATTTT
CDR3: CASSVTGDRGSADTQYF

V: TRBV30
D: TRBD1
J: TRBJ1-5
size: many
DNA: TGTGCCTGGAACAGGGGGCCCAATCAGCCCCAGCATTTT
CDR3: CAWNRGPNQPQHF

V: TRBV5-6
D: TRBD2
J: TRBJ2-2
size: few
DNA: TGTGCCAGCAGCCTGGGAGGGACTGCGACCGGGGAGCTGTTTTTT
CDR3: CASSLGGTATGELFF

V: TRBV5-1
D: TRBD1
J: TRBJ1-2
size: many
DNA: TGCGCCAGCAGCTTACGACAGGGGTTTGACTATGGCTACACCTTC
CDR3: CASSLRQGFDYGYTF

V: TRBV20-1
D: NA
J: TRBJ1-5
size: few
DNA: TGCAGTGCCTCCATTGGGACCAATCAGCCCCAGCATTTT
CDR3: CSASIGTNQPQHF

V: TRBV29-1
D: NA
J: TRBJ1-1
size: many
DNA: TGCAGCGTTGAATGGCAAGACACTGAAGCTTTCTTT
CDR3: CSVEWQDTEAFF

V: TRBV7-9
D: TRBD2
J: TRBJ2-1
size: many
DNA: TGTGCCAGCAGCTTAGGCCGGGCTAGCGGGAGGAATGAGCAGTTCTTC
CDR3: CASSLGRASGRNEQFF

V: TRBV11-2
D: NA
J: TRBJ2-3
size: NA
DNA: TGTGCCAGCAGCCCCCGAGTGGCAGATACGCAGTATTTT
CDR3: CASSPRVADTQYF

V: TRBV5-4
D: NA
J: TRBJ2-6
size: NA
DNA: TGTGCCAGCAGCTTGGGCGGACCGTTCTCTGGGGCCAACGTCCTGACTTTC
CDR3: CASSLGGPFSGANVLTF

V: TRBV3-1
D: TRBD1
J: TRBJ2-3
size: NA
DNA: TGTGCCAGCAGTAACAGGGGTCAGGATACGCAGTATTTT
CDR3: CASSNRGQDTQYF

V: TRBV3-1
D: NA
J: TRBJ2-7
size: few
DNA: TGTGCCAGCAGCTCGAAGGGTGAGCAGTACTTC
CDR3: CASSSKGEQYF

V: TRBV20-1
D: TRBD2
J: TRBJ2-1
size: many
DNA: TGCAGTGCTATAAGCGGGAGGCGGGACAATGAGCAGTTCTTC
CDR3: CSAISGRRDNEQFF

V: TRBV12-3/TRBV12-4
D: NA
J: TRBJ2-7
size: many
DNA: TGTGCCAGCAGTTTACGGGCGTACGAGCAGTACTTC
CDR3: CASSLRAYEQYF